This entry concerns a single T cell receptor beta chain. This sample is drawn from a study of blood T cell repertoires in COVID-19. Across the whole study: Sources were T cells, B-cell-depleted T cells, or PBMCs; the material itself was cDNA or gDNA.

Participants were aged about 18 to 89 years from around 25 US areas. Participant-reported clinical history was the basis for cohort assignment. The CDR3 totals 12 residues. With V trimmed by 3 bases and J by 5 bases, 2 bases remained unmatched. Germline CDR1 reads DFQATT; CDR2 reads SNEGSKA (reference sequence). Sequencing was performed with immunoSEQ multiplex PCR; in TCRdb, only in-frame clones are kept and a portion is missing. The sample lists 200,000 to 300,000 clones; around 87% were seen once. Sequences were obtained from PBMCs or T cells enriched from blood (not recorded which). This chain links TRBV20-1 with TRBJ1-2; 8 bases match TRBD1. The sequence came from a woman aged 40 to 49 with acute COVID-19. The DNA for the CDR3 is TGCAGTGCTAGTCAGGGGGCGTATGGCTACACCTTC. It is translated as CSASQGAYGYTF.